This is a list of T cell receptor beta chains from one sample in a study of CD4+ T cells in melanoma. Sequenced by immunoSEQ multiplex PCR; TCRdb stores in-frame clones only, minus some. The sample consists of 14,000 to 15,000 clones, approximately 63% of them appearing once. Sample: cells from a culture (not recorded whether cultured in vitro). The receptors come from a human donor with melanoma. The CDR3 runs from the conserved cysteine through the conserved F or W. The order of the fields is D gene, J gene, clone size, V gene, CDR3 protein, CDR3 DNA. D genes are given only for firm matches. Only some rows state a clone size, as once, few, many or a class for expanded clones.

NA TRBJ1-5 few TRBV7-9 CASSLELNQPQHF TGTGCCAGCAGCTTGGAACTTAATCAGCCCCAGCATTTT
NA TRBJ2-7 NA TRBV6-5 CASRRDSVYEQYF TGTGCCAGCCGGAGGGACAGTGTCTACGAGCAGTACTTC
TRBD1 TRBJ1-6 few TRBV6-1 CASSPGTGAYSPLHF TGTGCCAGCAGTCCAGGGACAGGGGCTTATTCACCCCTCCACTTT
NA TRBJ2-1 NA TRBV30 CAWSVLGGGGEQFF TGTGCCTGGAGTGTACTGGGGGGGGGCGGTGAGCAGTTCTTC
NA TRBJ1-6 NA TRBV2 CASSRTAIFENSPLHF TGTGCCAGCAGCCGGACAGCTATCTTTGAGAATTCACCCCTCCACTTT
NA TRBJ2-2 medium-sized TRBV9 CASSVSWAGELFF TGTGCCAGCAGCGTATCCTGGGCCGGGGAGCTGTTTTTT
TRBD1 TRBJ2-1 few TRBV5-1 CASSPGQGYYNEQFF TGCGCCAGCAGCCCGGGACAGGGTTACTACAATGAGCAGTTCTTC
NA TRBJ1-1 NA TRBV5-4 CASSLYERLNTEAFF TGTGCCAGCAGCTTGTACGAGCGGTTGAACACTGAAGCTTTCTTT
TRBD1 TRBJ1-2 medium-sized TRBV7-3 CASSLTGHGYTF TGTGCCAGCAGCCTGACAGGGCATGGCTACACCTTC
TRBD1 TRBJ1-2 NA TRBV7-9 CASSSRQGPVPYGYTF TGTGCCAGCAGCTCACGACAGGGGCCCGTACCCTATGGCTACACCTTC
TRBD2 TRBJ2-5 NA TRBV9 CASSTGLAAQETQYF TGTGCCAGCAGCACAGGACTAGCGGCACAAGAGACCCAGTACTTC
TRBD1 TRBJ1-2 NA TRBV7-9 CASSRERDRGTYGYTF TGTGCCAGCAGCCGCGAAAGAGACAGGGGCACCTATGGCTACACCTTC
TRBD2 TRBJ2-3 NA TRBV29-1 CSVRTSGGRTDTQYF TGCAGCGTTCGGACTAGCGGGGGGCGCACAGATACGCAGTATTTT
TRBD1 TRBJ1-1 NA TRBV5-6 CASIPRDRDTEAFF TGTGCCAGCATCCCGCGGGACAGGGACACTGAAGCTTTCTTT
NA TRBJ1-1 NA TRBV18 CASSPSQGNTEAFF TGTGCCAGCTCACCTTCTCAGGGGAACACTGAAGCTTTCTTT
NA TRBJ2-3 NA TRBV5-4 CASSLGLGEDTQYF TGTGCCAGCAGCTTGGGACTAGGGGAAGATACGCAGTATTTT
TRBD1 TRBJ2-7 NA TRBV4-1 CASSQMTGISYEQYF TGCGCCAGCAGCCAAATGACAGGGATTTCCTACGAGCAGTACTTC
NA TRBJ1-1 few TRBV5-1 CASSFQGTVTEAFF TGCGCCAGCAGCTTTCAGGGTACTGTTACTGAAGCTTTCTTT
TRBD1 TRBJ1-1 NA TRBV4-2 CASNHVRTGLNTEAFF TGTGCCAGCAACCATGTTAGGACAGGACTGAACACTGAAGCTTTCTTT
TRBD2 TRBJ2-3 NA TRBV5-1 CASSEGLAGGSGDTQYF TGCGCCAGCAGCGAGGGACTAGCGGGGGGATCAGGGGATACGCAGTATTTT
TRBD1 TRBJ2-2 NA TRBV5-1 CASSLLPGQNGELFF TGCGCCAGCAGCTTGCTCCCGGGACAGAACGGGGAGCTGTTTTTT
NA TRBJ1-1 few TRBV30 CAWLAGRAGGYTEAFF TGTGCCTGGTTAGCCGGCAGGGCTGGTGGGTACACTGAAGCTTTCTTT
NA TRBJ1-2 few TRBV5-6 CASSLVGLFAF TGTGCCAGCAGCTTGGTAGGGCTCTTTGCCTTC
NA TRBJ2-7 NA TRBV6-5 CASSYLAGRSYEQYF TGTGCCAGCAGTTACTTGGCAGGGCGCTCCTACGAGCAGTACTTC
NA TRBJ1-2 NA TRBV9 CASSVGGGYGYTF TGTGCCAGCAGCGTCGGGGGCGGCTATGGCTACACCTTC
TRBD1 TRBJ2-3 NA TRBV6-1 CAISEPGTGATDTQYF TGTGCCATCAGTGAGCCCGGGACAGGAGCTACAGATACGCAGTATTTT
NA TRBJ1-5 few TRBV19 CASSILGQPQHF TGTGCCAGTAGTATTTTGGGACAGCCCCAGCATTTT
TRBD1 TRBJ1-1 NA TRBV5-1 CASSTYRGANTEAFF TGCGCCAGCAGCACGTACAGGGGTGCGAACACTGAAGCTTTCTTT
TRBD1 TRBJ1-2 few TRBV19 CASSTRQGMRDYGYTF TGTGCCAGTAGTACCCGACAGGGTATGAGGGACTATGGCTACACCTTC
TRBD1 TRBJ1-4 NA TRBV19 CASSRQGKSTNEKLFF TGTGCCAGTAGTAGACAGGGGAAGAGCACTAATGAAAAACTGTTTTTT
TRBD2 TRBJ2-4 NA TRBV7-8 CASSGDRLAGELLAKNIQYF TGTGCCAGCAGCGGAGACAGACTAGCGGGGGAGTTACTAGCCAAAAACATTCAGTACTTC
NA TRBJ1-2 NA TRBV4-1 CASSQLGVRGYTF TGCGCCAGCAGCCAATTGGGGGTACGTGGCTACACCTTC